This record concerns one TCR beta chain sequence. Its antigen is still unknown. A much larger clonotype is one base distant, so this may be a read error. The CDR3 has 13 residues. The V end was cut by 0 bases, the J end by 8 bases, with 11 bases between. Germline CDR1 and CDR2: LGHNA and YSLEER. This entry is derived from a study of tumor-infiltrating lymphocytes in primary liver carcinoma. Whole-study results and caveats: With p = 0.039, the top-250-clone fraction in tumors significantly exceeded that in blood.

Blood RNA originated from unsorted whole blood, with germline DNA additionally extracted. Patients were treatment-naive with chronic HBV infection. The input was around 0.5 ug total RNA; TCR beta cDNA was made from it with a constant-region primer. Three nested multiplex PCR rounds, a slightly modified ARM-PCR method, built the TCR beta libraries. The first two PCR rounds used TRBV1-TRBV30 forward primers with a C-beta reverse primer, roughly 11 cycles each. In TCRdb, the multiplex PCR reads were re-called with MiXCR into one record per CDR3 protein. The sample holds approximately 330,000 distinct CDR3 sequences, approximately 64% seen once.

The chain joins TRBV4-3 to TRBJ2-7; D is unclear. The source is a man aged 40-49 years with primary liver carcinoma and hepatitis B virus infection. Material for sequencing was peripheral blood. DNA for the CDR3: TGCGCCAGCAGCCAAGATCCTTTCAGGAAGCAGTACTTC. Translation: CASSQDPFRKQYF.